These 7 T cell receptor beta chains originate from one sample sequenced in a study of CD8 T cells in ankylosing spondylitis. TCRdb reanalysed the 5' RACE reads using MiXCR and keeps one entry per CDR3 protein. This sample has 500,000 or so distinct CDR3 sequences, with roughly 5.2% found just once. Their cognate antigens are unknown. The study's findings and limits: In ankylosing spondylitis blood, a motif of roughly eight highly homologous TCR beta variants appeared characteristic.

Sequenced: blood, either unsorted or a sorted T cell fraction (not recorded which). The receptors originated from a male donor with ankylosing spondylitis.

J is TRBJ1-5 and V is TRBV11-2; TRBD1 is a possible D gene (6 bases). Germline CDR1 is SGHAT and CDR2 is FQNNGV. V was pared by 5 bases and J by 6 bases, with 17 bases between. The CDR3 has 15 residues. The CDR3 DNA is TGTGCCAGCAGCCCCTTCGCAGGGGACGGTCAGCCCCAGCATTTT. This gives the protein CASSPFAGDGQPQHF.

In this sample, this clonotype turned up many times. The chain uses TRBV29-1 and TRBJ2-5; 8 nucleotides align to TRBD2. CDR3 length: 13 amino acids. In germline, CDR1 is SQVTM, CDR2 ANQGSEA. Losses at the gene ends were 5 bases for V and 6 bases for J; bases not matched to a gene: 8. The CDR3 bases are TGCAGCGTTTTCGGGAGGGCCGTCAAGACCCAGTACTTC. The encoded protein is CSVFGRAVKTQYF.

This clonotype was recorded at least ten times. V gene TRBV24-1 combines with J gene TRBJ2-5; 16 bases are a match to TRBD2. With 0 bases clipped from V and 2 bases from J, the junction kept 2 bases outside the gene matches. The CDR3 is 18 amino acids. The germline CDR1 and CDR2 sequences are KGHDR and SFDVKD. This CDR3 reads CATSDLGTSGRVQETQYF. The CDR3 bases are TGTGCCACCAGTGATTTGGGGACTAGCGGGAGGGTACAAGAGACCCAGTACTTC.

This clonotype was found many times. The chain combines TRBV12-5 with TRBJ2-5; possibly TRBD1 or TRBD2 for D (5 bases each). The germline V and J ends were trimmed by 4 bases and 0 bases, with 9 bases remaining between them. The CDR3 covers 14 residues. CDR1 LGHNT and CDR2 FRNRAP come from the germline V gene. The CDR3 protein is CASGSGTDQETQYF. The CDR3 nucleotides are TGTGCTAGTGGTTCGGGGACGGACCAAGAGACCCAGTACTTC.

This clonotype was observed many times. The chain is built from TRBV20-1 and TRBJ2-7; D might be TRBD1 (6 bases). CDR3 length: 13 residues. V was cut by 6 bases and J by 1 base, with 13 bases left in between. CDR1 is DFQATT and CDR2 is SNEGSKA in the germline V gene (reference sequence). Here the CDR3 DNA reads TGCAGTGCATTGACAGGCCCTTCCTACGAGCAGTACTTC. Protein sequence: CSALTGPSYEQYF.

This clonotype was seen repeatedly, ten times or more. This chain connects TRBV4-1 to TRBJ1-4; D is unclear. In germline, CDR1 is MGHRA, CDR2 YSYEKL. V lost 4 bases to trimming and J lost 11 bases, with 20 bases between them. The CDR3 has 15 residues. CDR3 nucleotide sequence: TGCGCCAGCAGCCCACCGGACTCCAAGAAGGTCAAACTGTTTTTT. As protein: CASSPPDSKKVKLFF.

The table lists this clonotype with many counts. This chain joins TRBV12-3 or TRBV12-4 and TRBJ1-2; D may be TRBD1 (5 bases). V lost 3 bases and J lost 3, with 8 bases in between. CDR3 length equals 13 residues. The CDR3 nucleotides are TGTGCCAGCAGTTTTTTACAGGACTATGGCTACACCTTC. As protein: CASSFLQDYGYTF.